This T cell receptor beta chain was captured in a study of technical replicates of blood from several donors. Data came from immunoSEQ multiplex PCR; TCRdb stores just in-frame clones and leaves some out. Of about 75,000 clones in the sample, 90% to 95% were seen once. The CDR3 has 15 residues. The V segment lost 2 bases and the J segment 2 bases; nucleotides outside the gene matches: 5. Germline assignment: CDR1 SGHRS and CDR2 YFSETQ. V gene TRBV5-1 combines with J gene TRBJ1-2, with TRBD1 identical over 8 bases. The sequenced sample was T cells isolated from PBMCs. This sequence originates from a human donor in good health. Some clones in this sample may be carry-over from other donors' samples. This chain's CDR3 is CASSLLRQGNYGYTF. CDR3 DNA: TGCGCCAGCAGCTTACTACGACAGGGGAACTATGGCTACACCTTC.